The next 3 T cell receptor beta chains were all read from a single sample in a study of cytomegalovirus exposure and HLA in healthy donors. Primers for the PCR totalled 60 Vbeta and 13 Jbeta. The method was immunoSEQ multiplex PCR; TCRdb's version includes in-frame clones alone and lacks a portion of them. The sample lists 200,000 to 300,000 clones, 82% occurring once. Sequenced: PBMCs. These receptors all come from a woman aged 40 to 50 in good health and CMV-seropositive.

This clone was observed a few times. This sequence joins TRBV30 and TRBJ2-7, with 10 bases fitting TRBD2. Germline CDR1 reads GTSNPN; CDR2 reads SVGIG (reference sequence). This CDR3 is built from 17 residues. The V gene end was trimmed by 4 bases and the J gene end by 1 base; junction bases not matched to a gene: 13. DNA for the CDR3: TGTGCCTGGATGGGCCCCAATAAGCGGGAGGGGTCCTACGAGCAGTACTTC. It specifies CAWMGPNKREGSYEQYF.

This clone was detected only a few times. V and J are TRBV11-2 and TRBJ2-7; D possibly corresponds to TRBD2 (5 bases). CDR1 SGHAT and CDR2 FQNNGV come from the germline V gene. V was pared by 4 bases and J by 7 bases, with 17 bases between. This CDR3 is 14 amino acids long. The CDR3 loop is CASSSELLGSEQYF. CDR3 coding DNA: TGTGCCAGCAGCTCCGAACTGCTGGGGAGTGAGCAGTACTTC. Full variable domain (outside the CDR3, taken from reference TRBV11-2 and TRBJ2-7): EAGVAQSPRYKIIEKRQSVAFWCNPISGHATLYWYQQILGQGPKLLIQFQNNGVVDDSQLPKDRFSAERLKGVDSTLKIQPAKLEDSAVYLCASSSELLGSEQYFGPGTRLTVT.

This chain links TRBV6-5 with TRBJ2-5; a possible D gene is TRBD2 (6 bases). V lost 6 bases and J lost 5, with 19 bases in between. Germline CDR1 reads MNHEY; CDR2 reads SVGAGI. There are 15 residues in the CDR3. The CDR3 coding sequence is TGTGCCAGCAGAGATGCGGGGTTTCGGAGGGAGACCCAGTACTTC. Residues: CASRDAGFRRETQYF.